The 3 T cell receptor beta chains presented below share a single source sample, sequenced in a study of T cells after posttransplantation cyclophosphamide. TCRdb's copy holds only in-frame clones and misses some; the assay was immunoSEQ multiplex PCR. The sample shows roughly 13,000 clones, approximately 82% of them seen only once. The sequenced material came from memory CD4+ T cells sorted from PBMCs. The receptors were sampled from a man aged 50-60 years in good health, CMV-negative, and a related stem cell transplant donor.

The V and J genes are TRBV6-1 and TRBJ2-3; weak D call: TRBD2 (6 bases). The germline CDR1 and CDR2 sequences are MNHNS and SASEGT. The length of the CDR3 is 14 residues. Trimming removed 5 bases from V and 3 bases from J, with 12 bases in between. Here the CDR3 DNA reads TGTGCCAGCAGTTCCCGCGCGGGAACAGATACGCAGTATTTT. Translating gives CASSSRAGTDTQYF.

The V call is TRBV15, the J call TRBJ2-3, with TRBD2 matching over 7 bases. This CDR3 is built from 17 residues. The V segment lost 0 bases and the J segment 3 bases; nucleotides outside the gene matches: 9. Germline V gene lookup returns CDR1 LNHNV and CDR2 YYDKDF (reference sequence). Here the CDR3 reads CATSRDTGLAVTDTQYF. CDR3 DNA sequence: TGTGCCACCAGCAGAGATACAGGTCTAGCGGTTACAGATACGCAGTATTTT.

This clone has only one observation. The V call is TRBV18, the J call TRBJ2-7; TRBD2 matches 8 bases. V lost 2 bases, J lost 3 bases, and 6 bases stayed unmatched. The CDR3 covers 15 residues. Germline V gene data show CDR1 as KGHSH and CDR2 as LQKENI. The CDR3 DNA sequence: TGTGCCAGCTCACCAGCCAGCGGGAGTTTCTACGAGCAGTACTTC. This encodes CASSPASGSFYEQYF.